The 12 T cell receptor beta chains presented below share a single source sample, sequenced in a study of Tregs in tolerant kidney transplant recipients. The table came from immunoSEQ multiplex PCR; TCRdb's copy has only in-frame clones and leaves some out. The sample holds over 85,000 clones, more than 85% seen once. Material: CD4+ T cells from blood, obtained before the transplant. The receptors here all came from a human donor who received a combined kidney and bone marrow transplant.

This sequence joins TRBV5-5 and TRBJ1-2; 7 bases map to TRBD1. This CDR3 spans 13 amino acids. The junction had 4 bases not matched to a gene; V was cut back by 2 bases and J by 6 bases. Germline V lookup: CDR1 SGHKS, CDR2 YYEKEE (reference sequence). The CDR3 sequence: CASSFGDRDGYTF. The CDR3 nucleotides read TGTGCCAGCAGCTTTGGCGACAGGGATGGCTACACCTTC.

This chain connects TRBV4-1 to TRBJ2-3, with unresolved D. The V gene lost 2 bases and the J gene lost 1 base, with 7 bases spanning the gap. Germline V gene data show CDR1 as MGHRA and CDR2 as YSYEKL. The CDR3 loop spans 14 amino acids. DNA for the CDR3: TGCGCCAGCAGCCAACGGCAGGGCACAGATACGCAGTATTTT. This sequence encodes CASSQRQGTDTQYF.

The chain has TRBV6-1 and TRBJ1-2; the D is unclear. This CDR3 spans 10 amino acids. In germline, CDR1 is MNHNS, CDR2 SASEGT. V gave up 6 bases and J gave up 7 bases, with 6 bases separating them. The CDR3, as DNA: TGTGCCAGCAGCGCCAGTGGCTACACCTTC. Its translation: CASSASGYTF.

The chain couples TRBV14 to TRBJ2-1; D gene uncertain. The CDR3 has 13 amino acids. Per the germline V gene, CDR1 is SGHDN and CDR2 is FVKESK. Between the trimmed V and J ends, which lost 4 bases and 0 bases, there was a span of 4 bases. The CDR3 DNA sequence: TGTGCCAGCAGCCGCGGCTCCTACAATGAGCAGTTCTTC. Translated: CASSRGSYNEQFF.

Of note for this clone: The junction departs from the called germline gene at one end, perhaps through a read error. This chain uses TRBV2 with TRBJ2-3; 11 bases are shared with TRBD2. The germline gives CDR1 SNHLY, CDR2 FYNNEI. CDR3 length equals 16 residues. CDR3 sequence (DNA): TGTGCCAGCAGGGAAGGGACTAGCGGCGGCACAGATACGCAGTATTTT. It codes for CASREGTSGGTDTQYF.

This sequence joins TRBV7-3 and TRBJ2-3; 8 bases map to TRBD2. This CDR3 has 16 amino acids. V was pared by 5 bases and J by 4 bases, with 11 bases of the junction left unmatched. The germline V gene encodes CDR1 SGHTA and CDR2 FQGTGA. The CDR3 sequence: CASSKMGLGGADTQYF. CDR3 sequence (DNA): TGTGCCAGCAGCAAAATGGGACTAGGAGGCGCAGATACGCAGTATTTT.

Note on this clone: This sample includes further DNA sequences coding for the same CDR3. The chain links TRBV18 to TRBJ1-4; D is possibly TRBD1 (5 bases). The CDR3 runs 15 residues. Germline loops: CDR1 KGHSH, CDR2 LQKENI. V was cut by 3 bases and J by 0 bases, with 8 bases left in between. The CDR3, as DNA: TGTGCCAGCTCACCCAGGGTCTCAACTAATGAAAAACTGTTTTTT. This encodes CASSPRVSTNEKLFF.

The chain links TRBV30 to TRBJ2-5, with D possibly matching TRBD1 (6 bases). The CDR3 has 13 residues. V gave up 5 bases and J gave up 6 bases, with 16 bases separating them. CDR1 GTSNPN and CDR2 SVGIG come from the germline V gene (reference sequence). The CDR3 DNA follows: TGTGCCTGGGAAAAACAGGGTAGACAGACCCAGTACTTC. Its translation: CAWEKQGRQTQYF.

The chain couples TRBV11-3 to TRBJ2-3; D remains unclear. Germline CDR1 is SGHNT and CDR2 is YENEEA. Trimming removed 3 bases at V and 0 bases at J, with 10 bases between. The CDR3 is made up of 15 amino acids. Here the CDR3 reads CASSFGGPSTDTQYF. DNA for the CDR3: TGTGCCAGCAGCTTCGGCGGCCCCAGCACAGATACGCAGTATTTT.

V and J are TRBV7-9 and TRBJ2-1; TRBD2 aligns across 7 bases. CDR1 is SEHNR and CDR2 is FQNEAQ in the germline V gene (reference sequence). Losses at the gene ends were 5 bases for V and 1 base for J; bases not matched to a gene: 5. The CDR3 runs to 15 residues. DNA for the CDR3: TGTGCCAGCAGCCCCTCGGGGGGATCCTACAATGAGCAGTTCTTC. It is translated as CASSPSGGSYNEQFF.

The rearrangement links TRBV7-9 to TRBJ2-7; the match to TRBD1 covers 8 bases. Per germline, CDR1 SEHNR and CDR2 FQNEAQ (reference sequence). The length of the CDR3 is 13 residues. V lost 8 bases to trimming and J lost 9 bases; unmatched junction nucleotides: 12. This CDR3 is CASFPTGQGAQYF. CDR3 nucleotide sequence: TGTGCCAGCTTCCCCACCGGACAGGGAGCGCAGTACTTC. Full variable domain (remainder filled in from reference TRBV7-9 and TRBJ2-7): DTGVSQNPRHKITKRGQNVTFRCDPISEHNRLYWYRQTLGQGPEFLTYFQNEAQLEKSRLLSDRFSAERPKGSFSTLEIQRTEQGDSAMYLCASFPTGQGAQYFGPGTRLTVT.

This rearrangement joins TRBV28 to TRBJ2-1; D call uncertain. The V end was cut by 3 bases, the J end by 8 bases, with 14 bases between. The germline CDR1 and CDR2 sequences are MDHEN and SYDVKM. The CDR3 totals 14 residues. The DNA for the CDR3 is TGTGCCAGCAGTTTTCTGCTAGTCGGTCATGAGCAGTTCTTC. This codes for CASSFLLVGHEQFF.